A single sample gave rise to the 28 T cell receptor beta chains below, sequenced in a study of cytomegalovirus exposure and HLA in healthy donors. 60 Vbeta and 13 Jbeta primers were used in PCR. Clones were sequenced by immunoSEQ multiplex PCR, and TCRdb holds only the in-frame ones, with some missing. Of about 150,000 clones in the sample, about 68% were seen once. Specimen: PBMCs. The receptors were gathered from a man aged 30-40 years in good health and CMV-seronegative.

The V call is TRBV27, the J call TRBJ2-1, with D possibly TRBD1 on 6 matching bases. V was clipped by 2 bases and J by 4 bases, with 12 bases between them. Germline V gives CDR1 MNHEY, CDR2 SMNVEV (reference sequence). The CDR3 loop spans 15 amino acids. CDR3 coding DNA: TGTGCCAGCAGTTTAGCACGGGACATTTACAATGAGCAGTTCTTC. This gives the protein CASSLARDIYNEQFF.

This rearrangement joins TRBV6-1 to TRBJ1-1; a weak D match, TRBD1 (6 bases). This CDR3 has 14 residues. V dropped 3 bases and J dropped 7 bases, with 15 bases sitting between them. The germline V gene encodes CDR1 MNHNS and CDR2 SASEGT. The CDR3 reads CASSDLHRASEAFF. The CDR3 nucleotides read TGTGCCAGCAGTGATCTCCACAGGGCCAGTGAAGCTTTCTTT.

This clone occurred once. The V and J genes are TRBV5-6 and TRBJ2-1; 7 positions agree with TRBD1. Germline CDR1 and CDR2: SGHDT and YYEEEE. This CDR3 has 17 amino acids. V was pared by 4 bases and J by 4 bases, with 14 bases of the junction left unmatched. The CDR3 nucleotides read TGTGCCAGCAGCAAGGGGCCTACAGGGGTTTCGTACAATGAGCAGTTCTTC. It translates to CASSKGPTGVSYNEQFF.

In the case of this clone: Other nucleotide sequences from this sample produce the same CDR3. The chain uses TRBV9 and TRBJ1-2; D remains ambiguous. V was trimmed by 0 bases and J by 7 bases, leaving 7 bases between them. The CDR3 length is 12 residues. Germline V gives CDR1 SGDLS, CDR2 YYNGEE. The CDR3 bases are TGTGCCAGCAGCGTAGGTGGTAGTGGCTACACCTTC. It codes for CASSVGGSGYTF.

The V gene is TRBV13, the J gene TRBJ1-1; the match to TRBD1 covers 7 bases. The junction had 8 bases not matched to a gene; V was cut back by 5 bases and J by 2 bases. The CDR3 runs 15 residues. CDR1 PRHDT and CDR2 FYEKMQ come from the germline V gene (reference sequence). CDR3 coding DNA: TGTGCCAGCAGCCCCCGACAGGGAGTAAACACTGAAGCTTTCTTT. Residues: CASSPRQGVNTEAFF. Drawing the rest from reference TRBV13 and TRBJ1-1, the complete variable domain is AAGVIQSPRHLIKEKRETATLKCYPIPRHDTVYWYQQGPGQDPQFLISFYEKMQSDKGSIPDRFSAQQFSDYHSELNMSSLELGDSALYFCASSPRQGVNTEAFFGQGTRLTVV.

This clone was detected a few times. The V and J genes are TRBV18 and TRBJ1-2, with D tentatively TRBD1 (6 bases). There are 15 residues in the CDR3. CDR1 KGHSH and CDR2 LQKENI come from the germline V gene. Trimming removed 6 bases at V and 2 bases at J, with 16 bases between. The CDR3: CASSDQGIQNYGYTF. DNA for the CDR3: TGTGCCAGCTCCGATCAGGGGATACAAAACTATGGCTACACCTTC.

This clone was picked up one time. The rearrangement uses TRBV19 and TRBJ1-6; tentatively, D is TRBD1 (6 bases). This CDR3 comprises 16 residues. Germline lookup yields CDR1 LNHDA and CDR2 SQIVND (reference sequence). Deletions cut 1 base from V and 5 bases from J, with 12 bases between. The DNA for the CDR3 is TGTGCCAGTAGTATAGTGTGGGGGCAAGATAATTCACCCCTCCACTTT. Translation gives CASSIVWGQDNSPLHF.

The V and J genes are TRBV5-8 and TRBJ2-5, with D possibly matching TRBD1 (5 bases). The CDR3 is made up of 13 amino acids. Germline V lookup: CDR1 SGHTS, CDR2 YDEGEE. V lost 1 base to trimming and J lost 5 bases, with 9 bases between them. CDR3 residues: CASSLKGYETQYF. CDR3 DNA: TGTGCCAGCAGCTTGAAGGGGTACGAGACCCAGTACTTC. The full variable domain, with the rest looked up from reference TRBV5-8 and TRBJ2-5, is EAGVTQSPTHLIKTRGQQATLRCSPISGHTSVYWYQQALGLGLQFLLWYDEGEERNRGNFPPRFSGRQFPNYSSELNVNALELEDSALYLCASSLKGYETQYFGPGTRLLVL.

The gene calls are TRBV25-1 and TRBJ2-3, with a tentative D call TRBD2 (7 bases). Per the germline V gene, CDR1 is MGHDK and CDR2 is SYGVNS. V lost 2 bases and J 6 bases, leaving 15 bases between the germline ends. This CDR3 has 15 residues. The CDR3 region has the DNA TGTGCCAGCAGTGAACTCTCGGGGGGCGAGGATACGCAGTATTTT. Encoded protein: CASSELSGGEDTQYF.

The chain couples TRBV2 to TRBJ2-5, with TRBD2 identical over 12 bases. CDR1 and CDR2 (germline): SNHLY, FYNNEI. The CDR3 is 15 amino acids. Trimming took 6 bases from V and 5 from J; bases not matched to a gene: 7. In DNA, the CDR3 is TGTGCCAGCAGGGGGCTAGCGGGGGGGCCTGAGACCCAGTACTTC. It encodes CASRGLAGGPETQYF.

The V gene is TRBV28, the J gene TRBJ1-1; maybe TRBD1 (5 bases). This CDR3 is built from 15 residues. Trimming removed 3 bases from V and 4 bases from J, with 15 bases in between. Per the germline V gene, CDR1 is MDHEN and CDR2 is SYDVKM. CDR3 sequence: CASSLARAGGTEAFF. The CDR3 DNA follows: TGTGCCAGCAGTTTGGCCCGGGCCGGGGGCACTGAAGCTTTCTTT.

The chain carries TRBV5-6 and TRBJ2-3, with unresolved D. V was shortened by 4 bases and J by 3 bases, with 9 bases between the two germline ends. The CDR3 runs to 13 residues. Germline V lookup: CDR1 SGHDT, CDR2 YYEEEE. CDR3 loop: CASSLFMTDTQYF. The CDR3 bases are TGTGCCAGCAGCCTATTCATGACAGATACGCAGTATTTT.

The CDR3 bases are TGTGCCAGCAGCTTAGGACAGAACTTCGGGGAGCAGTACTTC. Protein product: CASSLGQNFGEQYF. This sequence joins TRBV7-6 and TRBJ2-7, with D possibly being TRBD1 (5 bases). The CDR3 contains 14 residues. Germline CDR1 reads SGHVS; CDR2 reads FNYEAQ. With 1 base removed from V and 7 bases from J, the gap between germline ends came to 14 bases.

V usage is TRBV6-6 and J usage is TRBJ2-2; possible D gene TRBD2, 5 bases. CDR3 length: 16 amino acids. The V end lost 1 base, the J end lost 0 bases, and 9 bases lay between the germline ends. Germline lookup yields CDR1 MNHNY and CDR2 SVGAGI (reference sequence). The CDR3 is CASSYLSGSNTGELFF. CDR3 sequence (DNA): TGTGCCAGCAGTTACTTGAGCGGTTCGAACACCGGGGAGCTGTTTTTT.

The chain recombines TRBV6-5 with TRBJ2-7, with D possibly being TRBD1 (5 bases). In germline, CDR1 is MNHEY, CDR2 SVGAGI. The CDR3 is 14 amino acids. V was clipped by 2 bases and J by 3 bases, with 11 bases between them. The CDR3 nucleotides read TGTGCCAGCAGTTACGGCAGGGATGGCTACGAGCAGTACTTC. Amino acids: CASSYGRDGYEQYF.

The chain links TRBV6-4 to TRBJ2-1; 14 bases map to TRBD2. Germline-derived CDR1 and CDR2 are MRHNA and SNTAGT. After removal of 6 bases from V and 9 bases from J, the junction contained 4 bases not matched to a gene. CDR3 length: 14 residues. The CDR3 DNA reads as TGTGCCAGCAGCAGACTAGCGGGGGGGCGTGAGCAGTTCTTC. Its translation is CASSRLAGGREQFF.

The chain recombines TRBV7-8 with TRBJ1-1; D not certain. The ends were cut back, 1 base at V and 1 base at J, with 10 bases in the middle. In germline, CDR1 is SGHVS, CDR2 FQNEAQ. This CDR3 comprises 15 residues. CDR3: CASSLESQANTEAFF. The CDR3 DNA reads TGTGCCAGCAGCTTAGAAAGCCAGGCGAACACTGAAGCTTTCTTT.

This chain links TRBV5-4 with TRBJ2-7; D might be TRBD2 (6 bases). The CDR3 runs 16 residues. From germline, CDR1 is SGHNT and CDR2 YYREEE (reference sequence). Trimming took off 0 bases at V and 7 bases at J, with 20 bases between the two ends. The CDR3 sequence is CASSLAGGLSGREQYF. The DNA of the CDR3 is TGTGCCAGCAGCTTGGCGGGTGGACTTAGCGGTCGAGAGCAGTACTTC.

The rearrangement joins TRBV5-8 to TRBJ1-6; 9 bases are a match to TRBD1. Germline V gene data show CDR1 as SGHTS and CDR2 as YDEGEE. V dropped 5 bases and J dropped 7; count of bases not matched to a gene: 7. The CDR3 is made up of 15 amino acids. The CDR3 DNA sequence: TGTGCCAGCAGGCAACAGGGGGCGCTGAATTCACCCCTCCACTTT. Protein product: CASRQQGALNSPLHF.

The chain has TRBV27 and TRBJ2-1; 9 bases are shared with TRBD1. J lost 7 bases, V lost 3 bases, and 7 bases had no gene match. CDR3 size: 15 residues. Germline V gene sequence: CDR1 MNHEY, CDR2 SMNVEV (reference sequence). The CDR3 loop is CASSFGGQGGNEQFF. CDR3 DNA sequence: TGTGCCAGCAGTTTTGGGGGACAGGGTGGTAATGAGCAGTTCTTC.

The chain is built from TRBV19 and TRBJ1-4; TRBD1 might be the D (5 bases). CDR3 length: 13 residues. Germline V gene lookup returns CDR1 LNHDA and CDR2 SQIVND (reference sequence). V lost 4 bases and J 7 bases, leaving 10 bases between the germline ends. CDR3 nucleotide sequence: TGTGCCAGTAGTACGGGACTGAGTGAAAAACTGTTTTTT. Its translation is CASSTGLSEKLFF.

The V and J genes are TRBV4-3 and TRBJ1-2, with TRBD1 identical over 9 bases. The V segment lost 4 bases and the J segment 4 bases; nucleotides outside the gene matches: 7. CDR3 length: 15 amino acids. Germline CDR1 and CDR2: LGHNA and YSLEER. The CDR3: CASSPGTGGVYGYTF. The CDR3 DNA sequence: TGCGCCAGCAGCCCGGGCACAGGGGGCGTCTATGGCTACACCTTC.

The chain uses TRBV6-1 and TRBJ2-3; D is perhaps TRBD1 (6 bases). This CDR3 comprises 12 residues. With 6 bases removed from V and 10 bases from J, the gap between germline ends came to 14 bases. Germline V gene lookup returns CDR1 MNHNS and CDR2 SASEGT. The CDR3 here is CASRRSGTPQYF. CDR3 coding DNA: TGTGCCAGCAGGCGCTCCGGGACACCGCAGTATTTT.

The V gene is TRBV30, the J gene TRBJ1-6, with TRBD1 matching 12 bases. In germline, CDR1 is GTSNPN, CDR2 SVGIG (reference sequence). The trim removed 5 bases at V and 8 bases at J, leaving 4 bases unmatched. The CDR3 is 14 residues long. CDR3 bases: TGTGCCTGGGAGGGGACAGGGGGCCATTCACCCCTCCACTTT. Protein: CAWEGTGGHSPLHF.

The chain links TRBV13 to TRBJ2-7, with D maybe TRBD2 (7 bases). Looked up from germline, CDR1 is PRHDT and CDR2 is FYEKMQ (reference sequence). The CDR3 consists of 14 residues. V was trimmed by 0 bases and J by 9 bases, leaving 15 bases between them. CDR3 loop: CASSLGGGGSRQYF. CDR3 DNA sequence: TGTGCCAGCAGCTTAGGGGGAGGGGGGAGTCGGCAGTACTTC.

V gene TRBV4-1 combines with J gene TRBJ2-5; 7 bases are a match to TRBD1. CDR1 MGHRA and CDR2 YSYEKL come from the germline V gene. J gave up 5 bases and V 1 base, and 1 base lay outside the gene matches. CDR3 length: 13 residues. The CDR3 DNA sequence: TGCGCCAGCAGCCAAGTACAGGGGGAGACCCAGTACTTC. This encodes CASSQVQGETQYF.

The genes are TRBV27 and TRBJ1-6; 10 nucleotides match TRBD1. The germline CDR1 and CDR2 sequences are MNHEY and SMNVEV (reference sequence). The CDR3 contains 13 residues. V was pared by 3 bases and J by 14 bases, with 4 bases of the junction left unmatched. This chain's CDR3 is CASSFQDRGALHF. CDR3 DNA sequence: TGTGCCAGCAGTTTCCAGGACAGGGGGGCCCTCCACTTT.

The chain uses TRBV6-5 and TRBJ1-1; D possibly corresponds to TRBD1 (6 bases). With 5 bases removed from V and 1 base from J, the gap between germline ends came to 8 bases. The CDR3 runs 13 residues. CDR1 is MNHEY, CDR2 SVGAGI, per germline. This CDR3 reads CASSRQENTEAFF. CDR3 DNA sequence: TGTGCCAGCAGTCGACAGGAGAACACTGAAGCTTTCTTT.